One and the same sample provided the 10 T cell receptor beta chains below, sequenced in a study of shared clonotypes between healthy human individuals. TCRdb's copy holds only in-frame clones and misses some; the assay was immunoSEQ multiplex PCR. The table has 2 million to 2.5 million clones, 85% to 95% seen once. Sequences were obtained from naive CD4+ T cells from PBMCs. The subset denotes: CD45RA+ positively selected. These receptor sequences come from a man aged 18 to 29 in good health. Some clones in this sample may be carry-over from other donors' samples.

Points on this clone: Different DNA sequences within this sample yield the same CDR3. The chain uses TRBV7-3 and TRBJ2-3; TRBD1 aligns across 7 bases. Germline assignment: CDR1 SGHTA and CDR2 FQGTGA. With V trimmed by 5 bases and J by 3 bases, 2 bases remained unmatched. CDR3 length: 13 residues. The CDR3: CASSLTGTDTQYF. The DNA of the CDR3 is TGTGCCAGCAGCCTGACAGGGACAGATACGCAGTATTTT. Variable domain in full (rest from reference TRBV7-3 and TRBJ2-3): GAGVSQTPSNKVTEKGKYVELRCDPISGHTALYWYRQSLGQGPEFLIYFQGTGAADDSGLPNDRFFAVRPEGSVSTLKIQRTERGDSAVYLCASSLTGTDTQYFGPGTRLTVL.

This chain uses TRBV4-3 with TRBJ2-7; 7 positions match TRBD2. The CDR3 consists of 15 residues. Germline values: CDR1 LGHNA, CDR2 YSLEER. With 1 base clipped from V and 6 bases from J, the junction kept 9 bases outside the gene matches. The CDR3 sequence is CASSQAGGPTGEQYF. As DNA, the CDR3 is TGCGCCAGCAGCCAAGCGGGAGGACCTACGGGCGAGCAGTACTTC.

The V call is TRBV18, the J call TRBJ1-1; D possibly corresponds to TRBD1 (5 bases). Trimming stripped 3 bases from V and 11 bases from J, with 25 bases between. Germline lookup yields CDR1 KGHSH and CDR2 LQKENI. The length of the CDR3 is 16 residues. This CDR3 is CASSPIPAGTPIPAFF. CDR3 in DNA: TGTGCCAGCTCACCCATTCCCGCCGGGACCCCAATTCCGGCTTTCTTT.

As regards this clone: The sample holds other DNA sequences that translate to the same CDR3. The chain recombines TRBV18 with TRBJ2-2; D is unresolved. This CDR3 is 13 amino acids long. The germline gives CDR1 KGHSH, CDR2 LQKENI. V was clipped by 3 bases and J by 4 bases, with 6 bases between them. CDR3 in amino acids: CASSPPSTGELFF. The DNA of the CDR3 is TGTGCCAGCTCACCCCCCTCCACCGGGGAGCTGTTTTTT.

The rearrangement joins TRBV21-1 to TRBJ2-1; the tabulated D call, TRBD1, remains unverified against the DNA. TRBV21-1 is a pseudogene. The CDR3 sequence is 12 residues long. In nucleotides, the CDR3 is TGTGCCAGCAGCCTCAGGGGGCATGAGCAGTTCTTC. Translating it yields CASSLRGHEQFF.

The CDR3, as DNA: TGTGCCAGCAGCGCGGGACAAGGTAACTACGAGCAGTACTTC. Translation gives CASSAGQGNYEQYF. The J gene is TRBJ2-7, the V gene TRBV5-5, with D tentatively TRBD1 or TRBD2 (6 bases each). This CDR3 comprises 14 residues. The V gene lost 4 bases and the J gene lost 3 bases, with 14 bases spanning the gap. The germline CDR1 and CDR2 sequences are SGHKS and YYEKEE (reference sequence).

The chain is built from TRBV25-1 and TRBJ2-7; 7 positions match TRBD1. The germline V gene has CDR1 MGHDK and CDR2 SYGVNS. V shed 3 bases, J shed 5 bases, and the junction held 10 bases outside the gene matches. The CDR3 spans 15 residues. For the CDR3, the DNA is TGTGCCAGCAGTGATCCCGACAGGGTGGCCAACGAGCAGTACTTC. Translation: CASSDPDRVANEQYF.

This sequence joins TRBV4-1 and TRBJ1-1; 8 nucleotides line up with TRBD1. V gave up 1 base and J gave up 4 bases; unmatched junction bases: 2. This CDR3 region has 14 residues. The germline V gene encodes CDR1 MGHRA and CDR2 YSYEKL. The CDR3 DNA is TGCGCCAGCAGCCAAGGGACAGGGAGCACTGAAGCTTTCTTT. It codes for CASSQGTGSTEAFF.

Comments on this clone: The germline gene is not matched at one end of the junction; a read error may be the cause. The same CDR3 can be traced to other DNA sequences in this sample. J is TRBJ2-6 and V is TRBV5-1, with D uncertain. The CDR3 is made up of 16 amino acids. Germline values: CDR1 SGHRS, CDR2 YFSETQ. The CDR3, as DNA: TGCGCCAGCAGTTTGGAAGCCCTCTCTGGGGCCAACGTCCTGACTTTC. It yields the protein CASSLEALSGANVLTF.

This clone was counted once. The DNA for the CDR3 is TGCGCCAGCAGCGTCCGGGACAGCTACAATGAGCAGTTCTTC. It codes for CASSVRDSYNEQFF. The chain recombines TRBV5-1 with TRBJ2-1; 7 bases fit TRBD1. The germline V gene has CDR1 SGHRS and CDR2 YFSETQ. CDR3 length equals 14 residues. With 4 bases clipped from V and 3 bases from J, the junction kept 4 bases outside the gene matches.